Reported below is one TCR beta chain. Germline CDR1 is SGHNT and CDR2 is YYREEE (reference sequence). V shed 2 bases and J 3 bases; nucleotides not matched to a gene: 5. CDR3 length: 15 residues. These data belong to a study of beta chain features in type 1 diabetes. Expressed TCRB transcripts were sequenced because the isolated RNA had all been reverse transcribed beforehand. Libraries were prepared by immunoSEQ multiplex PCR; TCRdb keeps only in-frame clonotypes and omits some of them. The sample includes under 950,000 clones, 17% of them seen just once. The specimen was naive CD4+ T cells from blood. The TCR originated in a woman aged 18 to 35 in good health. V is TRBV5-4 and J is TRBJ2-7; 10 bases are a match to TRBD2. This chain's CDR3 is CASSFSSGSFYEQYF. Written as DNA, the CDR3 is TGTGCCAGCAGCTTTTCTAGCGGGAGTTTCTACGAGCAGTACTTC. Full variable domain (remainder filled in from reference TRBV5-4 and TRBJ2-7): ETGVTQSPTHLIKTRGQQVTLRCSSQSGHNTVSWYQQALGQGPQFIFQYYREEENGRGNFPPRFSGLQFPNYSSELNVNALELDDSALYLCASSFSSGSFYEQYFGPGTRLTVT.